Detailed here is one TCR beta chain. This sample is drawn from a study of blood T cell repertoires in COVID-19. Measured with immunoSEQ multiplex PCR; TCRdb has only the in-frame clones, and not every one. The data contain about 90,000 clones, 75% to 90% of them singletons. The V segment lost 4 bases and the J segment 8 bases; nucleotides outside the gene matches: 10. Germline values: CDR1 LNHDA, CDR2 SQIVND (reference sequence). This CDR3 comprises 15 residues. The genes are TRBV19 and TRBJ2-1, with TRBD1 matching over 8 bases. The sample consisted of peripheral blood. The receptor was derived from a woman in her sixties or seventies with acute or convalescent COVID-19. CDR3 coding DNA: TGTGCCAGTAGTACATCGGACAGGGTAGCCGATGAGCAGTTCTTC. Residues: CASSTSDRVADEQFF.